The rows below give T cell receptor beta chains drawn from one sample of a study of molecular identifiers for immune sequencing clone quantification. TCRdb used MiXCR to reprocess the PCR reads, holding one entry per CDR3 protein. Of more than 85,000 distinct CDR3 sequences listed, 30% to 35% are singletons. The sample consisted of naive CD8+ T cells from blood, with Jurkat cell RNA spiked in. All receptors come from a human donor in good health. Some libraries in this study had Jurkat cell RNA spiked in. Both conserved end residues are part of each CDR3. A D gene is named only where the DNA matches it firmly. Clone size is shown for a subset of rows, as once, few, many or a class of expanded clone.

CDR3 length: 16; D gene: NA; V gene: TRBV5-6; clone size: many; J gene: TRBJ2-6; CDR3 protein: CASSLVLYSGANVLTF; CDR3 DNA: TGTGCCAGCAGCTTGGTGCTTTACTCTGGGGCCAACGTCCTGACTTTC
CDR3 length: 15; D gene: NA; V gene: TRBV14; clone size: NA; J gene: TRBJ2-7; CDR3 protein: CASSQDWARIHEQYF; CDR3 DNA: TGTGCCAGCAGCCAAGATTGGGCTAGAATCCACGAGCAGTACTTC
CDR3 length: 12; D gene: NA; V gene: TRBV7-8; clone size: many; J gene: TRBJ2-5; CDR3 protein: CASSWNQETQYF; CDR3 DNA: TGTGCCAGCAGCTGGAACCAAGAGACCCAGTACTTC
CDR3 length: 15; D gene: TRBD1; V gene: TRBV9; clone size: NA; J gene: TRBJ2-3; CDR3 protein: CASSGYRGSTDTQYF; CDR3 DNA: TGTGCCAGCAGCGGATACAGGGGAAGCACAGATACGCAGTATTTT
CDR3 length: 12; D gene: NA; V gene: TRBV6-6; clone size: NA; J gene: TRBJ2-7; CDR3 protein: CASRSGADEQYF; CDR3 DNA: TGTGCCAGCAGATCCGGTGCCGACGAGCAGTACTTC
CDR3 length: 15; D gene: NA; V gene: TRBV20-1; clone size: few; J gene: TRBJ1-4; CDR3 protein: CSARDLSGRAEKLFF; CDR3 DNA: TGCAGTGCTAGAGATCTGTCAGGGAGGGCGGAAAAACTGTTTTTT
CDR3 length: 15; D gene: NA; V gene: TRBV11-2; clone size: NA; J gene: TRBJ2-4; CDR3 protein: CASSLVALAKNIQYF; CDR3 DNA: TGTGCCAGCAGCTTAGTGGCACTAGCCAAAAACATTCAGTACTTC
CDR3 length: 13; D gene: NA; V gene: TRBV20-1; clone size: few; J gene: TRBJ1-1; CDR3 protein: CSAPRTTGAEAFF; CDR3 DNA: TGCAGTGCCCCACGGACGACGGGGGCTGAAGCTTTCTTT
CDR3 length: 15; D gene: NA; V gene: TRBV2; clone size: few; J gene: TRBJ2-3; CDR3 protein: CASSGGRKSTDTQYF; CDR3 DNA: TGTGCCAGCAGTGGTGGCAGAAAGAGCACAGATACGCAGTATTTT
CDR3 length: 14; D gene: TRBD1; V gene: TRBV7-9; clone size: few; J gene: TRBJ1-2; CDR3 protein: CASFGTAFNYGYTF; CDR3 DNA: TGTGCCAGCTTTGGGACAGCATTTAACTATGGCTACACCTTC
CDR3 length: 14; D gene: NA; V gene: TRBV9; clone size: many; J gene: TRBJ2-3; CDR3 protein: CASSVEGVTDTQYF; CDR3 DNA: TGTGCCAGCAGCGTAGAAGGCGTCACAGATACGCAGTATTTT
CDR3 length: 15; D gene: TRBD1; V gene: TRBV28; clone size: NA; J gene: TRBJ2-3; CDR3 protein: CASSIPGQGTDTQYF; CDR3 DNA: TGTGCCAGCAGTATTCCGGGACAGGGCACAGATACGCAGTATTTT